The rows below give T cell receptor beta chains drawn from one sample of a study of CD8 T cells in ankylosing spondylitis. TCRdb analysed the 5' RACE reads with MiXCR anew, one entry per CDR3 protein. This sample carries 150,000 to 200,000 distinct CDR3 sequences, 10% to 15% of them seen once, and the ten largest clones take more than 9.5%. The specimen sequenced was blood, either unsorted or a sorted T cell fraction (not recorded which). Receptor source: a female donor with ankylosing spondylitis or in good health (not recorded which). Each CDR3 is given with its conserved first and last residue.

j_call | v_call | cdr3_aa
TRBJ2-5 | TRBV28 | CVSSLTGVVETQYF
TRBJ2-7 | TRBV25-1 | CASSPPGVAYEQYF
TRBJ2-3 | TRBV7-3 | CASSLERPDTQYF
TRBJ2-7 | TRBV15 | CATSRDPAGESEQYF
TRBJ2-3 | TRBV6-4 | CASSDSGSATADTQYF
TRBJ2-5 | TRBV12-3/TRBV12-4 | CASRPGTTETQYF
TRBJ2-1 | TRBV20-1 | CSATGLDSNEQFF
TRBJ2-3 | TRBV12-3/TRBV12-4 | CASSLTGLYTDTQYF
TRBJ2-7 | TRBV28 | CASSSPHYGAYEQYF
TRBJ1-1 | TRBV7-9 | CASSPLRGALNTEAFF
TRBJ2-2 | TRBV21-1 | CASSKAGLTAGELFF
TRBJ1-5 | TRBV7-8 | CASSLGWGAQPQHF
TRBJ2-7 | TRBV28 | CASSLWTSGTYEQYF
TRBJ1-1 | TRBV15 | CATSRDRGVTRAFF
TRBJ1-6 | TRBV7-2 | CASSLVHGGNSPLHF
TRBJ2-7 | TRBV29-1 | CSGGTSPSDEQYF
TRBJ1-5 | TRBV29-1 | CSVEKASRRTGEGNQPQHF
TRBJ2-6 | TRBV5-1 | CASSLGSAGESSGANVLTF
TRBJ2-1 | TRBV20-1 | CSARDSQGNYNEQFF
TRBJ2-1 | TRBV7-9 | CASSLMGGNNEQFF
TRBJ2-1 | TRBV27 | CASSLYGRNNEQFF
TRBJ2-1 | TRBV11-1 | CASSLAMGTSREQFF
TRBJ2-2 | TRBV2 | CASRRLVNTGELFF
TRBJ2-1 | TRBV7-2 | CASSLTSPGGLVF
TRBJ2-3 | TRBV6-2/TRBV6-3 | CANPLLWDSTDTQYF
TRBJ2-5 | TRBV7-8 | CASRWDRETVETQYF
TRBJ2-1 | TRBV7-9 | CASSLPGLAEREQFF
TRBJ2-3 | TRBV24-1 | CATSDARGSVDTQYF
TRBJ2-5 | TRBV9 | CASSGQGQGQETQYF
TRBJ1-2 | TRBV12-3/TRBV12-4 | CASSRRQEGYTF
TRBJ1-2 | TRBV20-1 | CSAVSGVGGYTF
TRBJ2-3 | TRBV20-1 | CSATTSREIGTQYF
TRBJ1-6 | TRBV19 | CASSRRGPPNSPLHF
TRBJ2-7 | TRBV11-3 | CASSHGQGYEQYF
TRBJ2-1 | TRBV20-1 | CSASLYNEQFF
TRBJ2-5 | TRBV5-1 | CASSSRTGTGIETQYF
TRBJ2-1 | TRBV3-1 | CASSRMGPPSLNEQFF
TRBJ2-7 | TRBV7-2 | CASSLAIWDRQYF
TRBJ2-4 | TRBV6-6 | CASSSPVSGIQYF
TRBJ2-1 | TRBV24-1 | CASDRGGYNEQFF
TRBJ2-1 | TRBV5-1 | CASSFQLAEGNEQFF
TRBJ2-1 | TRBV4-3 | CVSSQVGTSGGNEQFF
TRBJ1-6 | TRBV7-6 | CASSLRPSYSPLHF
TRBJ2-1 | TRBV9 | CASSFTSGEQFF
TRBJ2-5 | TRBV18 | CASSPRRQIQETQYF
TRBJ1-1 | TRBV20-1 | CSAYRGQVNTEAFF
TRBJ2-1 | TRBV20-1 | CSRSGRAIRNEQFF
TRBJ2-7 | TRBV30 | CAWSDTNEQYF
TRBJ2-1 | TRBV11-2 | CASSIWTSGIYYNEQFF
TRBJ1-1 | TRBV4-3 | CASSVTGLLNTEAFF
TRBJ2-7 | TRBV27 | CASSLSGQGGSYEQYF